Below, 23 T cell receptor beta chains from the same sample are listed, as sequenced in a study of T cell clonotyping in hematopoietic cell transplantation. Produced via immunoSEQ multiplex PCR; TCRdb's table is partial and in-frame only. The sample lists 9,000 to 15,000 clones, roughly 89% occurring once. Sequencing was performed on peripheral blood mononuclear cells. Receptors originate from a human donor who either received an allogeneic hematopoietic cell transplant for a myeloid malignancy or was a related donor (not recorded which). Some clones in this sample may be carry-over from other donors' samples.

The chain carries TRBV4-1 and TRBJ2-3; 10 bases agree with TRBD2. The germline V gene encodes CDR1 MGHRA and CDR2 YSYEKL. V shed 1 base and J 1 base; nucleotides not matched to a gene: 8. The CDR3 is 18 amino acids. Written as DNA, the CDR3 is TGCGCCAGCAGCCAAGCCCAGGGGCTAGCGGGGGGCACAGATACGCAGTATTTT. This codes for CASSQAQGLAGGTDTQYF.

J is TRBJ1-1 and V is TRBV2, with TRBD1 matching over 11 bases. Trimming cost V 3 bases and J 5 bases; bases outside gene matches: 5. Germline CDR1 and CDR2: SNHLY and FYNNEI. CDR3 length equals 15 residues. In nucleotides, the CDR3 is TGTGCCAGCAGTGACGGGACAGGGGGGAGGACTGAAGCTTTCTTT. Translation gives CASSDGTGGRTEAFF.

The rearrangement uses TRBV9 and TRBJ1-2; unclear D gene. The ends were cut back, 4 bases at V and 7 bases at J, with 20 bases in the middle. Germline values: CDR1 SGDLS, CDR2 YYNGEE. The length of the CDR3 is 15 residues. The CDR3 DNA reads as TGTGCCAGCAGCCGCGACGGGAGGGTGGTAGGTGGCTACACCTTC. Encoded protein: CASSRDGRVVGGYTF.

The chain recombines TRBV7-6 with TRBJ2-7, with TRBD1 as a possible D gene (6 bases). Trimming took off 4 bases at V and 3 bases at J, with 10 bases between the two ends. CDR1 and CDR2 (germline): SGHVS, FNYEAQ. The CDR3 has 13 amino acids. The CDR3 bases are TGTGCCAGCAGCTGGGACACCTACTACGAGCAGTACTTC. The encoded protein is CASSWDTYYEQYF.

CDR3 DNA sequence: TGTGCCAGCAGTTCCGGACTGTTCTCTGGAAACACCATATATTTT. Protein: CASSSGLFSGNTIYF. The rearrangement links TRBV6-5 to TRBJ1-3; D remains unclear. The CDR3 covers 15 residues. Germline V gene lookup returns CDR1 MNHEY and CDR2 SVGAGI. With 4 bases removed from V and 0 bases from J, the gap between germline ends came to 10 bases.

The rearrangement links TRBV27 to TRBJ1-5, with TRBD1 identical over 11 bases. V gave up 6 bases and J gave up 2 bases; unmatched junction bases: 9. The CDR3 totals 17 residues. Germline V gene sequence: CDR1 MNHEY, CDR2 SMNVEV (reference sequence). The CDR3 nucleotides are TGTGCCAGCAGGTCCGGGACAGGGGGTTTTCGCAATCAGCCCCAGCATTTT. Translation: CASRSGTGGFRNQPQHF.

The chain carries TRBV27 and TRBJ2-2; D is perhaps TRBD2 (7 bases). V was trimmed by 3 bases and J by 5 bases, leaving 13 bases between them. Germline V gene data show CDR1 as MNHEY and CDR2 as SMNVEV (reference sequence). The CDR3 is 15 residues long. The CDR3 nucleotides read TGTGCCAGCAGTTTGCGGGGGCTGGGAACCGGGGAGCTGTTTTTT. Its translation is CASSLRGLGTGELFF.

The genes are TRBV11-3 and TRBJ2-3, with D perhaps TRBD1 or TRBD2 (5 bases each). This CDR3 contains 15 residues. V was clipped by 2 bases and J by 1 base, with 10 bases between them. Germline V gene sequence: CDR1 SGHNT, CDR2 YENEEA. The DNA of the CDR3 is TGTGCCAGCAGCTTAACGCCGGGGCGCACAGATACGCAGTATTTT. It encodes CASSLTPGRTDTQYF.

V and J are TRBV10-3 and TRBJ2-7, with 7 bases fitting TRBD1. Germline CDR1 and CDR2: ENHRY and SYGVKD. CDR3 length: 15 residues. Trimming removed 3 bases from V and 4 bases from J; junction bases left unmatched: 9. The CDR3 spells CAISEGDRGRYEQYF. DNA for the CDR3: TGTGCCATCAGTGAAGGAGATAGGGGGCGTTACGAGCAGTACTTC.

This clone showed up just once. The chain uses TRBV5-4 and TRBJ1-1; D not certain. V lost 4 bases and J 5 bases, leaving 18 bases between the germline ends. CDR1 and CDR2 from the germline V gene are SGHNT and YYREEE (reference sequence). The length of the CDR3 is 15 residues. CDR3 nucleotide sequence: TGTGCCAGCAGCCCAAAGACTGGGATGGGGACTGAAGCTTTCTTT. This translates into CASSPKTGMGTEAFF.

In this sample, this clone turned up once. The chain employs TRBV5-6 and TRBJ2-1; possible D gene TRBD2, 6 bases. The V gene lost 4 bases and the J gene lost 7 bases, with 21 bases spanning the gap. Germline V lookup: CDR1 SGHDT, CDR2 YYEEEE. The CDR3 spans 16 residues. The CDR3 is CASSQDLGTSSNEQFF. The CDR3 bases are TGTGCCAGCAGCCAAGACCTAGGGACTTCCTCTAATGAGCAGTTCTTC.

The rearrangement links TRBV7-2 to TRBJ1-6, with a tentative D call TRBD1 (6 bases). Germline V gives CDR1 SGHTA, CDR2 FQGNSA. There are 14 residues in the CDR3. Trimming shortened V by 1 base and J by 9 bases, and 10 bases separated the two germline ends. CDR3 bases: TGTGCCAGCAGCTTAGTACAGGGCGCTTCACCCCTCCACTTT. Its protein product is CASSLVQGASPLHF.

The chain links TRBV7-8 to TRBJ1-5; D not resolved. Trimming took 1 base from V and 5 from J, leaving 12 bases between them. CDR3 size: 15 residues. From germline, CDR1 is SGHVS and CDR2 FQNEAQ. In DNA, the CDR3 is TGTGCCAGCAGCTTAGAATCTTTCCCTTATCAGCCCCAGCATTTT. Its translation is CASSLESFPYQPQHF.

The chain combines TRBV2 with TRBJ1-2; D gene ambiguous. Germline V gives CDR1 SNHLY, CDR2 FYNNEI. The ends were cut back, 4 bases at V and 4 bases at J, with 4 bases in the middle. The CDR3 totals 11 residues. The CDR3 DNA follows: TGTGCCAGCAGTGTCCTCTATGGCTACACCTTC. Its protein product is CASSVLYGYTF.

V gene TRBV15 combines with J gene TRBJ1-2; D remains unclear. Germline V gene lookup returns CDR1 LNHNV and CDR2 YYDKDF (reference sequence). This CDR3 is 12 amino acids long. Trimming removed 1 base at V and 6 bases at J, with 6 bases between. The CDR3, as DNA: TGTGCCACCAGCAGAGGGCCAGATGGCTACACCTTC. This translates into CATSRGPDGYTF.

V usage is TRBV5-1 and J usage is TRBJ2-7; D is possibly TRBD1 (6 bases). V lost 4 bases, J lost 5 bases, and 16 bases lay in between. Germline V lookup: CDR1 SGHRS, CDR2 YFSETQ. CDR3 length: 14 residues. The CDR3 region is CASSPQGSAHEQYF. Written as DNA, the CDR3 is TGCGCCAGCAGCCCCCAGGGGTCTGCCCACGAGCAGTACTTC.

V is TRBV6-5 and J is TRBJ2-2; a possible D gene is TRBD1 (5 bases). The germline V gene has CDR1 MNHEY and CDR2 SVGAGI. V was shortened by 4 bases and J by 4 bases, with 10 bases between the two germline ends. The CDR3 consists of 14 residues. The CDR3 is CASSSRRATGELFF. In nucleotides, the CDR3 is TGTGCCAGCAGTTCCCGCAGGGCCACCGGGGAGCTGTTTTTT.

The V gene is TRBV6-5, the J gene TRBJ1-3; TRBD1 matches 7 bases. This CDR3 has 16 residues. The germline gives CDR1 MNHEY, CDR2 SVGAGI. V lost 4 bases and J lost 0; bases outside the gene matches: 6. In nucleotides, the CDR3 is TGTGCCAGCAGTTTCGGAGCAGGGGGCTCTGGAAACACCATATATTTT. Translating gives CASSFGAGGSGNTIYF.

J is TRBJ1-2 and V is TRBV27; no definite D call. The CDR3 sequence is 11 residues long. Trimming took 6 bases from V and 4 from J, leaving 6 bases between them. From germline, CDR1 is MNHEY and CDR2 SMNVEV (reference sequence). The CDR3: CASSPGYGYTF. CDR3 in DNA: TGTGCCAGCAGCCCCGGCTATGGCTACACCTTC.

The CDR3 loop reads CASSPDGLQGANGYTF. CDR3 sequence (DNA): TGTGCCAGCAGCCCCGACGGCTTACAGGGGGCTAATGGCTACACCTTC. The chain carries TRBV7-9 and TRBJ1-2, with TRBD1 matching 9 bases. J was trimmed by 6 bases and V by 5 bases; bases with no gene match: 13. This CDR3 spans 16 amino acids. Germline values: CDR1 SEHNR, CDR2 FQNEAQ (reference sequence).

The rearrangement uses TRBV7-9 and TRBJ1-1; 7 bases are a match to TRBD1. J was trimmed by 8 bases and V by 5 bases; bases with no gene match: 17. The CDR3 loop spans 16 amino acids. Per the germline V gene, CDR1 is SEHNR and CDR2 is FQNEAQ (reference sequence). The DNA of the CDR3 is TGTGCCAGCAGCCAGCCGACAGGGCGATTAAGGGACGAAGCTTTCTTT. Translation: CASSQPTGRLRDEAFF.

V and J are TRBV19 and TRBJ1-2; tentatively, D is TRBD1 (6 bases). V was shortened by 1 base and J by 8 bases, with 17 bases between the two germline ends. This CDR3 is built from 15 residues. Germline values: CDR1 LNHDA, CDR2 SQIVND (reference sequence). CDR3 protein: CASSIAQGSSSGYTF. CDR3 bases: TGTGCCAGTAGTATAGCGCAGGGGAGTTCATCCGGCTACACCTTC. Using reference TRBV19 and TRBJ1-2 for the parts outside the CDR3, the full variable domain is DGGITQSPKYLFRKEGQNVTLSCEQNLNHDAMYWYRQDPGQGLRLIYYSQIVNDFQKGDIAEGYSVSREKKESFPLTVTSAQKNPTAFYLCASSIAQGSSSGYTFGSGTRLTVV.

The chain combines TRBV30 with TRBJ1-1, with 8 bases matching TRBD1. Germline values: CDR1 GTSNPN, CDR2 SVGIG (reference sequence). The CDR3 spans 14 residues. V trimming: 7 bases; J trimming: 2 bases; junction bases outside the gene matches: 9. As DNA, the CDR3 is TGTGCCTACCTCCTGGGACAGGCCAACACTGAAGCTTTCTTT. Its translation: CAYLLGQANTEAFF.